This T cell receptor (beta chain) was captured in a study of post-analysis software for immune sequencing data. Study at large: Relapsing-remitting, secondary progressive and progressive-relapsing multiple sclerosis courses were included.

General study points: In multiple sclerosis, normalized Chao1 diversity was significantly below that of controls.

Unique-molecular-identifier-tagged TCR beta cDNA libraries were used. The T cell input of about 1 to 10 million gave approximately 500,000 cDNA molecules. TCRdb used MiXCR to reprocess the PCR reads, holding one entry per CDR3 protein. The sample has 600,000 to 750,000 distinct CDR3 sequences; approximately 59% are singletons. This clonotype was seen only a few times. What it binds is not known. The source of this sequence is a girl aged 2-10 years with multiple sclerosis. The specimen sequenced was blood.

CDR3 residues: CSVAGLARNEQYF. CDR3 in DNA: TGCAGCGTTGCGGGACTAGCTCGGAACGAGCAGTACTTC. The chain joins TRBV29-1 to TRBJ2-7; 9 bases are shared with TRBD2. This CDR3 has 13 residues. Germline V lookup: CDR1 SQVTM, CDR2 ANQGSEA. J gave up 5 bases and V 4 bases, and 6 bases lay outside the gene matches.